This T cell receptor (beta chain) was recovered during a study of cytomegalovirus exposure and HLA in healthy donors. Per the germline V gene, CDR1 is SGHTA and CDR2 is FQGNSA. V was shortened by 10 bases and J by 4 bases, with 10 bases between the two germline ends. The CDR3 totals 11 residues. Primers included in the PCR were 60 Vbeta and 13 Jbeta primers. Clones were sequenced by immunoSEQ multiplex PCR, and TCRdb holds only the in-frame ones, with some missing. The repertoire holds around 130,000 clones, with about 86% as singletons. The J gene is TRBJ1-2, the V gene TRBV7-2, with D uncertain. This TCR came from a man aged 18 to 30 in good health and CMV-seronegative. The specimen sequenced was PBMCs. The CDR3: CAILKGYGYTF. The CDR3 nucleotides read TGTGCCATACTAAAAGGCTATGGCTACACCTTC.